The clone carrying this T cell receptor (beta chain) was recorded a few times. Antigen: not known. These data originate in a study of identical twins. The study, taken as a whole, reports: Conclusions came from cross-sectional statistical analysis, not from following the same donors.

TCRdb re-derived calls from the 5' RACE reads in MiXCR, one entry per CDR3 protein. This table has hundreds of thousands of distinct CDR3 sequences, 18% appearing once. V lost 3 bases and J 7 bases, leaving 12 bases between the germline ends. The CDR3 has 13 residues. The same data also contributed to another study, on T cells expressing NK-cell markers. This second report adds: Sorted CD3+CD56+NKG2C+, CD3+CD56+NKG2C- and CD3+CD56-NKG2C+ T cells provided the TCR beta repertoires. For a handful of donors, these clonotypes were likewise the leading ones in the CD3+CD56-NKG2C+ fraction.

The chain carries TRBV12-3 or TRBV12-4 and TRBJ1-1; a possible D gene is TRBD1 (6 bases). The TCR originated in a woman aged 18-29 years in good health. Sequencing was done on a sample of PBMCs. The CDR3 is CASSLGQGIEAFF. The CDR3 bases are TGTGCCAGCAGTTTGGGGCAGGGGATTGAAGCTTTCTTT.